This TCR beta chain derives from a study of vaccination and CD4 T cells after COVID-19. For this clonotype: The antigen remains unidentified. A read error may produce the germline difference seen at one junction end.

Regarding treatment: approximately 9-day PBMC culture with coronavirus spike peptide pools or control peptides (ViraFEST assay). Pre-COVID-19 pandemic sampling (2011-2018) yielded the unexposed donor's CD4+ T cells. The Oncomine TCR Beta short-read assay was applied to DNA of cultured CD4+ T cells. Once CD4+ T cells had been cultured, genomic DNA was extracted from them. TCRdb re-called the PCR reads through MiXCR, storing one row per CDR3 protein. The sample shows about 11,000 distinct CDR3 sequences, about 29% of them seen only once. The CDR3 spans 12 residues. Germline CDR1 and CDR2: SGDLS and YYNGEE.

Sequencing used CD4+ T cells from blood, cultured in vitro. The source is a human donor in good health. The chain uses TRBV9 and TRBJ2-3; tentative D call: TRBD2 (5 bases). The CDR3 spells CASSVVSGGLYF. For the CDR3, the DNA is TGTGCCAGTAGCGTAGTTTCGGGCGGTTTGTATTTT.